The rows below give T cell receptor beta chains drawn from one sample of a study of blood T cell repertoires in COVID-19. Assay used: immunoSEQ multiplex PCR; TCRdb lists only in-frame clones, some missing. Of approximately 260,000 clones listed, more than 70% are singletons. Sequenced sample: peripheral blood. The receptors originated from a woman aged 40 to 49 who had recovered from COVID-19. Each CDR3 is given without its conserved first and last residue.

>TRBJ2-7|11|TRBV30
AWTLRRSYEQY
>TRBJ2-1|9|TRBV27
ASRERGEQF
>TRBJ2-7|14|TRBV7-2
ASSLASGTGGSEQY
>TRBJ2-5|12|TRBV11-1
ASSLAPGRETQY
>TRBJ2-3|11|TRBV24-1
ATSEYITDTQY
>TRBJ1-6|12|TRBV5-6
ASSLQGYNSPLH
>TRBJ2-1|9|TRBV28
ASSLQREQF
>TRBJ2-7|13|TRBV18
ASSHTSGGAYEQY
>TRBJ1-1|10|TRBV30
AWSSGRTEAF
>TRBJ2-2|11|TRBV6-6
ASTGRNTGELF
>TRBJ1-2|14|TRBV28
ASTGTITRPNYGYT
>TRBJ2-1|14|TRBV28
ASSDQSGGAVNRQF
>TRBJ1-4|16|TRBV5-5
ASSFLPILGSANEKLF
>TRBJ1-2|12|TRBV18
ASSPADSGYGYT
>TRBJ2-7|13|TRBV7-6
ASSPYRGQADEQY
>TRBJ2-7|13|TRBV5-5
ASRPRDIPSYEQY
>TRBJ1-2|15|TRBV1
TSSHQVGTGGNYGYT
>TRBJ2-7|12|TRBV10-3
AITPTGSSYEQY
>TRBJ1-2|13|TRBV28
ASSLHSTGGYGYT
>TRBJ1-4|12|TRBV20-1
SASKGGGSEKLF
>TRBJ2-5|14|TRBV3-1/TRBV3-2
ASSQDLGSPSKTQY
>TRBJ2-3|13|TRBV7-3
ASSLMGGPPDTQY